Sequencing of this T cell receptor (beta chain) was carried out in a study of tumor and adjacent non-tumor tissue in lung cancer. Overall study context: Around 4 million productive TCRbeta reads were obtained per sample on average. General study results and limits: Top 100 clones took a larger repertoire share in normal lung.

RNA was extracted from bulk tissue without any cell sorting. More than 3 cm separated this lung sample from the edge of the tumor. TCRbeta libraries were built with three rounds of nested PCR, modified from ARM-PCR. TCRdb reprocessed the multiplex PCR reads via MiXCR and lists one record per CDR3 protein. The repertoire consists of about 110,000 distinct CDR3 sequences, with 60% to 80% occurring once and the leading ten covering over 15%. In regard to this clonotype: What it binds is unknown.

The specimen sequenced was distant non-tumor lung tissue. The clonotype was recovered from a man in his fifties or sixties with non-small cell lung cancer.

CDR3 loop: CASNSTSGRLNEQFF. The CDR3 nucleotides read TGTGCCAGCAACTCTACTAGCGGGAGGCTTAATGAGCAGTTCTTC. This rearrangement joins TRBV12-3 or TRBV12-4 to TRBJ2-1; 12 nucleotides line up with TRBD2. CDR3 length: 15 residues. V was clipped by 7 bases and J by 7 bases; unmatched bases: 8.